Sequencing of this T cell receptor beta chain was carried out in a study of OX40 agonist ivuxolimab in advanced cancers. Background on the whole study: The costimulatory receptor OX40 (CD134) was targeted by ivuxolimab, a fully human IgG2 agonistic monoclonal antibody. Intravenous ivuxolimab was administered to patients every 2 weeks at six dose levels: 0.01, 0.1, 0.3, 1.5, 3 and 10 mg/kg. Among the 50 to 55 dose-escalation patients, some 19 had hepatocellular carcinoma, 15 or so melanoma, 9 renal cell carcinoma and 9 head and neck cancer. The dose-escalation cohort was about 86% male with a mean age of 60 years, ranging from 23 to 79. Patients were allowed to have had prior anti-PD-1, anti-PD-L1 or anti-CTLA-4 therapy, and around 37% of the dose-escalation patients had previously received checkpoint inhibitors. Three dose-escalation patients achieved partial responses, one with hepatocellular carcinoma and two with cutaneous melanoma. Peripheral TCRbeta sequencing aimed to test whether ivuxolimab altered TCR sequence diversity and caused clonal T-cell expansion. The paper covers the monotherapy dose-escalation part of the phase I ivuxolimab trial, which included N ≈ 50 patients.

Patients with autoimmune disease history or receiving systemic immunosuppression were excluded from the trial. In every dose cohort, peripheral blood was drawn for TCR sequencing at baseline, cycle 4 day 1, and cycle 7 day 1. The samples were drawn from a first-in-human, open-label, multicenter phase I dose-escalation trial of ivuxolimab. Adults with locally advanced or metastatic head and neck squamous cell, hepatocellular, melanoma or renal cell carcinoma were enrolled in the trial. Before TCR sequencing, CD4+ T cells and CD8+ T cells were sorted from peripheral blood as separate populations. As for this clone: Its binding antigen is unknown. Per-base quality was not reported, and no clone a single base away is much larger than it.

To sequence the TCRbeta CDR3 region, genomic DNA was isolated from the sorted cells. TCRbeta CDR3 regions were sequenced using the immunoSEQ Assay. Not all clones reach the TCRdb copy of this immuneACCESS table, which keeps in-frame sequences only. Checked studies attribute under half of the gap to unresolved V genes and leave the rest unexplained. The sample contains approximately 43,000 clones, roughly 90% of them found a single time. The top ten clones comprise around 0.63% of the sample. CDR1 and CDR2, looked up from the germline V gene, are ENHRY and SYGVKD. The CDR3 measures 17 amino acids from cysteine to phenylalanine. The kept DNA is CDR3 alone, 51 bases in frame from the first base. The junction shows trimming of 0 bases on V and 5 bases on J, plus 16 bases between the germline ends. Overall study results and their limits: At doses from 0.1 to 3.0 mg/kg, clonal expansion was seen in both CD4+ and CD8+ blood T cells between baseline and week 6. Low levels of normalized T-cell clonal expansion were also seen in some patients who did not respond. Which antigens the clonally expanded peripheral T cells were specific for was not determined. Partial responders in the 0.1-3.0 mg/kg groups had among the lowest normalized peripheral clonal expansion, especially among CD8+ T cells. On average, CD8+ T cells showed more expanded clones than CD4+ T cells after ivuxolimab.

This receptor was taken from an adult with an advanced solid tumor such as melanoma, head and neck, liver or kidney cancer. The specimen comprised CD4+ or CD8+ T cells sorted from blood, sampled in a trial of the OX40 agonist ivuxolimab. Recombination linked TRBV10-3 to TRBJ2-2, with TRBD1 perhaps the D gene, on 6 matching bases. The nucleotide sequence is TGTGCCATCAGTGAGTCGGGCAGGGGCTCAAGAACCGGGGAGCTGTTTTTT. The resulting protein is CAISESGRGSRTGELFF.